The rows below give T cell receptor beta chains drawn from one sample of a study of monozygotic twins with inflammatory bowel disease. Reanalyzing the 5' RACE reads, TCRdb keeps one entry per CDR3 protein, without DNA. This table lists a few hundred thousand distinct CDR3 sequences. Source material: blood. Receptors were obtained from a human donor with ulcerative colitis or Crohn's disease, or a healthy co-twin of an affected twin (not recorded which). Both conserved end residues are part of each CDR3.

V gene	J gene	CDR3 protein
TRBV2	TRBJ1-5	CASRLTGTGRQPQHF
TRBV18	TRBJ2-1	CASSPAGGAGNEQFF
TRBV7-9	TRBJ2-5	CASSFKTGRETQYF
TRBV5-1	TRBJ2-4	CASRWADLAKNIQYF
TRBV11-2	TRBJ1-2	CASSLDGFYGYTF
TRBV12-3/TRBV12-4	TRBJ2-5	CASRLWTGGTQYF
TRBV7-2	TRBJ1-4	CASSKPPGATNEKLFF
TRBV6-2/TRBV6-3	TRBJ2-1	CASSSLNRIGNEQFF
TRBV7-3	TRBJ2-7	CASSLIYGYEQYF
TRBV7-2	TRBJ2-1	CASSLISRRGEQFF
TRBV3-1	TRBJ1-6	CASSQALDSPLHF
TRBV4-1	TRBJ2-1	CASSLAPDSYNEQFF
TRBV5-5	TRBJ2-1	CASSFKGGVQGAYNEQFF
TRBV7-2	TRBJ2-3	CASSLTSGGERQHF
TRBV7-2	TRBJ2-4	CASSFRGADIQYF
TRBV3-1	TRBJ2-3	CASSHLLAGGPTDTQYF
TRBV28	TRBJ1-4	CASSRRQGREILFF
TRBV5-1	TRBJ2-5	CASSVSGGAEETQYF
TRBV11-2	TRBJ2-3	CASSLALGGPDTQYF
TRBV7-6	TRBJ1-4	CASSLGGANEKLFF
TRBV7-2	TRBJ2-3	CASSFGGGAFSTDTQYF
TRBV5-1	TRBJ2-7	CASSRPESYEQYF
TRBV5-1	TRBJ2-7	CASSRGTGGHEQYF
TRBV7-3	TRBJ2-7	CASSLSTGGTYEQYF
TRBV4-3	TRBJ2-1	CASSQEEFTYNEQFF
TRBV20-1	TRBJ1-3	CSARSWDGNTIYF
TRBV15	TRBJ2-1	CATSGHRRVEQFF
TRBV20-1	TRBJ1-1	CSGLLVGNTEAFF
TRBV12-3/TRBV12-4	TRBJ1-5	CASRPAGRNQPQHF